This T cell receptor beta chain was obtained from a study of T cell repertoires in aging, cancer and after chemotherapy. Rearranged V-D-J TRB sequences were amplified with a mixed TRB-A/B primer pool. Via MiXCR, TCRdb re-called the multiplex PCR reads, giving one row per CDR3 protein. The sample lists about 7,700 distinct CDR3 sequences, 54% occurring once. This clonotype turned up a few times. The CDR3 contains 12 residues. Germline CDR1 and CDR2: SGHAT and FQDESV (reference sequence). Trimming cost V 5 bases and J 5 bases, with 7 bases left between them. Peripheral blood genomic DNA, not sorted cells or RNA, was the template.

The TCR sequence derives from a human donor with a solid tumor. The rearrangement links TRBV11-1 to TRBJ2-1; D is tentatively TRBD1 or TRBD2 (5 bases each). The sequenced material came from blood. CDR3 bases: TGTGCCAGCAGCGGGGACGACAATGAGCAGTTCTTC. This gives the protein CASSGDDNEQFF. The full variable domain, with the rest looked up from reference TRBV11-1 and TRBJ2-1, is EAEVAQSPRYKITEKSQAVAFWCDPISGHATLYWYRQILGQGPELLVQFQDESVVDDSQLPKDRFSAERLKGVDSTLKIQPAELGDSAMYLCASSGDDNEQFFGPGTRLTVL.